The next 18 T cell receptor beta chains were all read from a single sample in a study of regulatory T cells in long-lasting Graves disease. The authors built TCR beta libraries using iRepertoire HTBI primers and Arm-PCR of CDR3 regions. In TCRdb, the multiplex PCR reads were re-called with MiXCR into one record per CDR3 protein. The sample consists of approximately 230,000 distinct CDR3 sequences, around 16% of them appearing once. The time point: newly diagnosed GD, antithyroid drugs for less than 3 months. The TCR library was made from RNA that had been extracted from PBMCs in TRIzol. The input for sequencing was peripheral blood mononuclear cells (PBMCs), taken at new diagnosis, from a patient treated with antithyroid drugs. These receptors were taken from a female donor with Graves disease.

This clonotype was seen many times. The chain couples TRBV20-1 to TRBJ1-2; no definite D call. Germline V CDR1 and CDR2: DFQATT, SNEGSKA (reference sequence). Trimming took off 6 bases at V and 4 bases at J, with 12 bases between the two ends. The CDR3 is made up of 12 amino acids. CDR3 loop: CSATDGRYGYTF. As DNA, the CDR3 is TGCAGTGCAACGGACGGCCGCTATGGCTACACCTTC.

This clonotype showed up many times. This CDR3 is CAWKGGTRSNEKLFF. CDR3 bases: TGTGCCTGGAAGGGTGGGACACGCTCTAATGAAAAACTGTTTTTT. This chain connects TRBV30 to TRBJ1-4, with D perhaps matching TRBD1 (6 bases). V was cut by 4 bases and J by 3 bases, with 15 bases left in between. The CDR3 runs to 15 residues. CDR1 and CDR2 (germline): GTSNPN, SVGIG (reference sequence).

This clonotype was counted many times. The J gene is TRBJ1-3, the V gene TRBV11-3, with D uncertain. Germline CDR1 and CDR2: SGHNT and YENEEA. The V end lost 8 bases, the J end lost 2 bases, and 10 bases lay between the germline ends. The CDR3 is made up of 13 amino acids. In DNA, the CDR3 is TGTGCCAGCGCCCCCCTAGCTGGAAACACCATATATTTT. Its translation: CASAPLAGNTIYF. Full variable domain (missing parts from reference TRBV11-3 and TRBJ1-3): EAGVVQSPRYKIIEKKQPVAFWCNPISGHNTLYWYLQNLGQGPELLIRYENEEAVDDSQLPKDRFSAERLKGVDSTLKIQPAELGDSAVYLCASAPLAGNTIYFGEGSWLTVV.

This clonotype appeared many times. This sequence joins TRBV11-3 and TRBJ1-1; D unclear. Germline CDR1 SGHNT, CDR2 YENEEA. With 5 bases removed from V and 1 base from J, the gap between germline ends came to 11 bases. The CDR3 runs to 14 residues. This CDR3 reads CASSPGRKNTEAFF. The DNA for the CDR3 is TGTGCCAGCAGCCCCGGACGGAAGAACACTGAAGCTTTCTTT.

The chain uses TRBV20-1 and TRBJ1-5; TRBD1 matches at 8 bases. Losses at the gene ends were 2 bases for V and 6 bases for J; bases not matched to a gene: 3. The CDR3 runs to 13 residues. Germline lookup yields CDR1 DFQATT and CDR2 SNEGSKA (reference sequence). The CDR3: CSARTGGRQPQHF. The DNA of the CDR3 is TGCAGTGCTAGAACAGGGGGTCGTCAGCCCCAGCATTTT.

This clonotype has a count of ten or more. This chain links TRBV6-5 with TRBJ2-2, with 10 bases lining up with TRBD2. This CDR3 has 16 residues. In germline, CDR1 is MNHEY, CDR2 SVGAGI. The J segment lost 8 bases and the V segment lost 0 bases, leaving 6 bases of the junction unmatched. The CDR3 here is CASSYSPSGRRGELFF. In DNA, the CDR3 is TGTGCCAGCAGTTACTCTCCTAGCGGGAGACGTGGGGAGCTGTTTTTT.

This clonotype was counted a few times. The J gene is TRBJ1-2, the V gene TRBV28; weak D call: TRBD1 (5 bases). The CDR3 extends over 12 amino acids. Trimming cost V 3 bases and J 6 bases, with 8 bases left between them. Germline-derived CDR1 and CDR2 are MDHEN and SYDVKM. This CDR3 is CASSFQGNGYTF. The DNA of the CDR3 is TGTGCCAGCAGTTTTCAGGGAAATGGCTACACCTTC.

This clonotype was detected many times. The chain couples TRBV11-2 to TRBJ2-4; D may be TRBD1 (6 bases). Trimming stripped 4 bases from V and 7 bases from J, with 11 bases between. The CDR3 length is 13 residues. Per germline, CDR1 SGHAT and CDR2 FQNNGV. The CDR3: CASSSAGANIQYF. CDR3 DNA: TGTGCCAGCAGCTCGGCAGGGGCGAACATTCAGTACTTC.

The sample holds many counts of this clonotype. This chain connects TRBV24-1 to TRBJ2-1, with 15 bases aligning to TRBD2. In germline, CDR1 is KGHDR, CDR2 SFDVKD. Losses at the gene ends were 4 bases for V and 7 bases for J; bases not matched to a gene: 7. This CDR3 contains 17 residues. The CDR3 coding sequence is TGTGCCACCAGTGACACGGGACTAGCGGGAGGTCGGAATGAGCAGTTCTTC. Amino acids: CATSDTGLAGGRNEQFF.

This chain links TRBV19 with TRBJ2-3; 9 bases agree with TRBD2. J was trimmed by 4 bases and V by 9 bases; bases with no gene match: 14. The CDR3 totals 16 residues. Germline CDR1 LNHDA, CDR2 SQIVND (reference sequence). CDR3 coding DNA: TGTGCCAGCAGTGACCGAATGGCGGGAGGGGCAGATACGCAGTATTTT. Translating gives CASSDRMAGGADTQYF.

The rearrangement links TRBV9 to TRBJ2-5; D assignment may be TRBD1 or TRBD2 (5 bases each). Germline-derived CDR1 and CDR2 are SGDLS and YYNGEE. This CDR3 is built from 15 residues. Trimming removed 0 bases from V and 2 bases from J, with 11 bases in between. The DNA for the CDR3 is TGTGCCAGCAGCGTAGCTACCTGGGGGCAAGAGACCCAGTACTTC. Amino acid sequence: CASSVATWGQETQYF.

This clonotype has more than one count but fewer than ten. With a much larger clone just one base away, this may be a read error. The chain has TRBV5-1 and TRBJ2-2; D may be TRBD2 (5 bases). The germline CDR1 and CDR2 sequences are SGHRS and YFSETQ. The length of the CDR3 is 15 residues. The CDR3 DNA sequence: TGCGCCAACAGCTTGGAGGCCACGAACACCGGGGAGCTGTTTTTT. Translated, it gives CANSLEATNTGELFF. Looking up the rest from reference TRBV5-1 and TRBJ2-2 gives the full variable domain: KAGVTQTPRYLIKTRGQQVTLSCSPISGHRSVSWYQQTPGQGLQFLFEYFSETQRNKGNFPGRFSGRQFSNSRSEMNVSTLELGDSALYLCANSLEATNTGELFFGEGSRLTVL.

This chain uses TRBV6-1 with TRBJ2-1, with D perhaps TRBD2 (5 bases). This CDR3 region has 15 residues. V was shortened by 6 bases and J by 0 bases, with 12 bases between the two germline ends. Germline loops: CDR1 MNHNS, CDR2 SASEGT. The CDR3 DNA reads TGTGCCAGCAGCCCCACTAGGAGCTCCTACAATGAGCAGTTCTTC. Its protein product is CASSPTRSSYNEQFF.

This clonotype was observed at least ten times. The rearrangement joins TRBV30 to TRBJ1-5, with a tentative D call TRBD1 (6 bases). The CDR3 sequence is 14 residues long. Per germline, CDR1 GTSNPN and CDR2 SVGIG (reference sequence). V lost 0 bases to trimming and J lost 3 bases, with 9 bases between them. The CDR3 bases are TGTGCCTGGAGTGTCGGGACACTCAATCAGCCCCAGCATTTT. Translated, it gives CAWSVGTLNQPQHF.

In this sample, this clonotype turned up many times. V and J are TRBV18 and TRBJ2-3; 12 nucleotides match TRBD2. Germline assignment: CDR1 KGHSH and CDR2 LQKENI. With 4 bases clipped from V and 6 bases from J, the junction kept 2 bases outside the gene matches. The CDR3 has 14 amino acids. The CDR3 sequence is CASSRGLAGDTQYF. In nucleotides, the CDR3 is TGTGCCAGCTCACGGGGACTAGCGGGTGATACGCAGTATTTT.

This clonotype appeared many times. V usage is TRBV12-5 and J usage is TRBJ2-1, with 7 bases lining up with TRBD2. J lost 6 bases, V lost 3 bases, and 5 bases had no gene match. In germline, CDR1 is LGHNT, CDR2 FRNRAP. The CDR3 spans 14 residues. DNA of the CDR3: TGTGCTAGTGGTTTTGGGGGAGGGGTCAATGAGCAGTTCTTC. Translation gives CASGFGGGVNEQFF.

This clonotype was counted at least ten times. The chain links TRBV11-2 to TRBJ2-5; 9 nucleotides line up with TRBD2. V gave up 5 bases and J gave up 2 bases; unmatched junction bases: 12. CDR1 SGHAT and CDR2 FQNNGV come from the germline V gene. This CDR3 has 17 amino acids. The CDR3 nucleotides are TGTGCCAGCAGCACTTTGAGCGGGAGGAGGTTTCAAGAGACCCAGTACTTC. As protein: CASSTLSGRRFQETQYF.

V and J are TRBV2 and TRBJ2-1; 7 bases are shared with TRBD1. The V segment lost 6 bases and the J segment 5 bases; nucleotides outside the gene matches: 7. The CDR3 loop spans 14 amino acids. The germline V gene has CDR1 SNHLY and CDR2 FYNNEI. The CDR3 loop is CASSWAGGDNEQFF. CDR3 bases: TGTGCCAGCAGCTGGGCAGGGGGAGACAATGAGCAGTTCTTC.